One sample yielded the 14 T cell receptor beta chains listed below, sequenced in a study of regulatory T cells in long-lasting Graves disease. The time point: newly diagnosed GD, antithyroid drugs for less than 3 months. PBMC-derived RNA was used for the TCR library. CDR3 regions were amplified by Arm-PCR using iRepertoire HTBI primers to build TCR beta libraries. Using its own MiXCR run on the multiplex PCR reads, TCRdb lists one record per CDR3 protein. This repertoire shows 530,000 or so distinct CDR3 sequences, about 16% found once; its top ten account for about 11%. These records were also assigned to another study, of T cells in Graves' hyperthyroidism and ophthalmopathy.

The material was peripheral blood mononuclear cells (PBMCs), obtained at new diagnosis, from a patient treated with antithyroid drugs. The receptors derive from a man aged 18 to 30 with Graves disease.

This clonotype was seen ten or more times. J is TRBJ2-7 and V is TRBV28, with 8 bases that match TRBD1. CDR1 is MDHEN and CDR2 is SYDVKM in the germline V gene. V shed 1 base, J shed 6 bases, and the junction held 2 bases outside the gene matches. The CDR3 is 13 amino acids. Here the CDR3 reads CASSLYRGFEQYF. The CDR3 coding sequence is TGTGCCAGCAGTTTATACAGGGGGTTCGAGCAGTACTTC.

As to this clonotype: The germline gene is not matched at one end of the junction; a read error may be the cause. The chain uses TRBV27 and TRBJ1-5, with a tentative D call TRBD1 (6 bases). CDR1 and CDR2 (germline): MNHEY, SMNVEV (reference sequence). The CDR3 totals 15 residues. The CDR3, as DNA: TGTGCCAGCCGCGCGTTGGGGGCTGGAGATCAGCCCCAACATTTT. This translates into CASRALGAGDQPQHF.

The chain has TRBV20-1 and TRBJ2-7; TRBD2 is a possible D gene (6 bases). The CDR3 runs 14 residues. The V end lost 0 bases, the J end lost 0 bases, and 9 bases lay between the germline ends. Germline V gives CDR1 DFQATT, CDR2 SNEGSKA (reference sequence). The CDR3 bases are TGCAGTGCTAGAGATAGCGGATTCTCCTACGAGCAGTACTTC. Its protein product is CSARDSGFSYEQYF.

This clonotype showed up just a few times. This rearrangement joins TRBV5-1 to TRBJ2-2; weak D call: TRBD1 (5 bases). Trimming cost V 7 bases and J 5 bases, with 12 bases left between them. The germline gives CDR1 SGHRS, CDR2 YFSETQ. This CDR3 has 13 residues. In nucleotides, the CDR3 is TGCGCCAGCGGACACCCAGGGACCGGGGAGCTGTTTTTT. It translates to CASGHPGTGELFF.

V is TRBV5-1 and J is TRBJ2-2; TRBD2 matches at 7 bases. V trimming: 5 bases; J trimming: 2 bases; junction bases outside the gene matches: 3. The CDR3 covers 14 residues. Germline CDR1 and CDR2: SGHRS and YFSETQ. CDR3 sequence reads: CASRSSGNTGELFF. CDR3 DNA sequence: TGCGCCAGCAGGTCTAGCGGAAACACCGGGGAGCTGTTTTTT.

CDR3 residues: CASSPGNGPNYNSPLHF. DNA for the CDR3: TGTGCCAGCAGTCCCGGGAATGGGCCCAATTATAATTCACCCCTCCACTTT. The gene calls are TRBV2 and TRBJ1-6; D gene uncertain. CDR3 size: 17 residues. V was trimmed by 5 bases and J by 4 bases, leaving 18 bases between them. CDR1 and CDR2 from the germline V gene are SNHLY and FYNNEI. Using reference TRBV2 and TRBJ1-6 for the parts outside the CDR3, the full variable domain is EPEVTQTPSHQVTQMGQEVILRCVPISNHLYFYWYRQILGQKVEFLVSFYNNEISEKSEIFDDQFSVERPDGSNFTLKIRSTKLEDSAMYFCASSPGNGPNYNSPLHFGNGTRLTVT.

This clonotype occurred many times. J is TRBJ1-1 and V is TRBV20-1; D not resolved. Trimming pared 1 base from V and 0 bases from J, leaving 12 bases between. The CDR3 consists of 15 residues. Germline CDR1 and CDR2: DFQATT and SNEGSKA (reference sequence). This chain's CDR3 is CSARVPTRMNTEAFF. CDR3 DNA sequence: TGCAGTGCTAGAGTACCAACGCGAATGAACACTGAAGCTTTCTTT.

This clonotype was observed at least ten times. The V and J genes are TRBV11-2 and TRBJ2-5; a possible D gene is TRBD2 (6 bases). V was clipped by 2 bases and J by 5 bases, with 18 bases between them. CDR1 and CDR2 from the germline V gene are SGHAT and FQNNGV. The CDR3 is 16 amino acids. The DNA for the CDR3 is TGTGCCAGCAGCTTAATCGGCGCGGGAAGTCGGGAGACCCAGTACTTC. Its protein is CASSLIGAGSRETQYF.

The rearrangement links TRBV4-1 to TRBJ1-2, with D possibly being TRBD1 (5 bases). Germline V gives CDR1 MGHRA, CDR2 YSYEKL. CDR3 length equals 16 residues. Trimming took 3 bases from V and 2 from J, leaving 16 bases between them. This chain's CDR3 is CASSHLRDVGNYGYTF. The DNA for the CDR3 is TGCGCCAGCAGCCATTTACGGGACGTCGGAAACTATGGCTACACCTTC.

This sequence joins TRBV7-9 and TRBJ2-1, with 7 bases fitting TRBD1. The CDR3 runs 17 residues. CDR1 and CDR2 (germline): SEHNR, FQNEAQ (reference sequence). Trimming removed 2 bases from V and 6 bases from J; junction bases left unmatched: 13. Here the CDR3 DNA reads TGTGCCAGCAGCTTACGACCTGGTAGGACAGGCGCCAATGAGCAGTTCTTC. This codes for CASSLRPGRTGANEQFF.

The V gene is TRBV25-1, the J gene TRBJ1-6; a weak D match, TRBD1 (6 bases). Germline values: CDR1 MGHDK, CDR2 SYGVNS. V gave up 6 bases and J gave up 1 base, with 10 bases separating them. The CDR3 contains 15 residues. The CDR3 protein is CASREQGSYNSPLHF. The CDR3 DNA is TGTGCCAGCAGGGAACAGGGTTCCTATAATTCACCCCTCCACTTT.

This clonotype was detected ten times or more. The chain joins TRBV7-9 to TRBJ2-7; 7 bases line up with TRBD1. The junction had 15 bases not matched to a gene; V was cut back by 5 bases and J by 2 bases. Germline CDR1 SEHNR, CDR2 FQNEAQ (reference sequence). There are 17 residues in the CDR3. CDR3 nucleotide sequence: TGTGCCAGCAGCCAAGGGACCCGGGACAGCAAAACCTACGAGCAGTACTTC. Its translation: CASSQGTRDSKTYEQYF.

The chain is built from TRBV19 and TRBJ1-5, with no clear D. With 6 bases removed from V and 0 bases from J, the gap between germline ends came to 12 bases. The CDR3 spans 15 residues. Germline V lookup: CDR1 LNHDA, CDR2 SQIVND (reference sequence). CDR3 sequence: CASSEQDLSNQPQHF. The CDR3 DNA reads TGTGCCAGTAGCGAGCAGGACCTTAGCAATCAGCCCCAGCATTTT. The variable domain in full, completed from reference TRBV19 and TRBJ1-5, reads DGGITQSPKYLFRKEGQNVTLSCEQNLNHDAMYWYRQDPGQGLRLIYYSQIVNDFQKGDIAEGYSVSREKKESFPLTVTSAQKNPTAFYLCASSEQDLSNQPQHFGDGTRLSIL.

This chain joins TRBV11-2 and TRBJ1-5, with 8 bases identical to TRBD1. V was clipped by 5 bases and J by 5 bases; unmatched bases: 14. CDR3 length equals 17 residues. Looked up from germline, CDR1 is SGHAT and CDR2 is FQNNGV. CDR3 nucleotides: TGTGCCAGCAGCCCGTCCAGTGGACAGGGTATCTATCAGCCCCAGCATTTT. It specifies CASSPSSGQGIYQPQHF. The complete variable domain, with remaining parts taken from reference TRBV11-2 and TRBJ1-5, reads EAGVAQSPRYKIIEKRQSVAFWCNPISGHATLYWYQQILGQGPKLLIQFQNNGVVDDSQLPKDRFSAERLKGVDSTLKIQPAKLEDSAVYLCASSPSSGQGIYQPQHFGDGTRLSIL.